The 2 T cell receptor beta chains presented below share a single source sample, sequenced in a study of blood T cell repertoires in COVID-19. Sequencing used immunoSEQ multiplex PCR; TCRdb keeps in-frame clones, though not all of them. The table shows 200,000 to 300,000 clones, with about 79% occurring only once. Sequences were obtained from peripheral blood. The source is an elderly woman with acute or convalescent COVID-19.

This chain's CDR3 is CASSPQSIGGQETQYF. CDR3 DNA: TGTGCCAGCTCACCTCAGAGCATTGGAGGCCAAGAGACCCAGTACTTC. This chain joins TRBV18 and TRBJ2-5, with D maybe TRBD2 (5 bases). From germline, CDR1 is KGHSH and CDR2 LQKENI. Between the trimmed V and J ends, which lost 3 bases and 1 base, there was a span of 15 bases. This CDR3 comprises 16 residues.

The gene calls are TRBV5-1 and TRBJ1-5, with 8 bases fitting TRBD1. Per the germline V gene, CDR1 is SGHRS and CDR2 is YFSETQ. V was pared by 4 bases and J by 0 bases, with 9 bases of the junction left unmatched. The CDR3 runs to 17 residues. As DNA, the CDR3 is TGCGCCAGCAGCCCGGGGACAGGAGCTTATAGCAATCAGCCCCAGCATTTT. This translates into CASSPGTGAYSNQPQHF.